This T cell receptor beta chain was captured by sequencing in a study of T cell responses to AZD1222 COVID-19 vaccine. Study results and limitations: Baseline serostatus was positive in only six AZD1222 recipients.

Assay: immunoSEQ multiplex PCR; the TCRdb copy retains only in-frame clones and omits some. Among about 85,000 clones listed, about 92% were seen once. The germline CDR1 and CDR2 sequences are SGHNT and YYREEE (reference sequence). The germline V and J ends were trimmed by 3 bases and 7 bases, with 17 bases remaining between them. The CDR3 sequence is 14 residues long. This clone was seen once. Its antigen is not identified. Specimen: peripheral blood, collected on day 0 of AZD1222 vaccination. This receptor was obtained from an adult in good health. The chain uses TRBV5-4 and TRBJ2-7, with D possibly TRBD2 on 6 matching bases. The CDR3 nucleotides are TGTGCCAGCAGCTCGGGCGGGATTGGCTATGAGCAGTACTTC. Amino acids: CASSSGGIGYEQYF.